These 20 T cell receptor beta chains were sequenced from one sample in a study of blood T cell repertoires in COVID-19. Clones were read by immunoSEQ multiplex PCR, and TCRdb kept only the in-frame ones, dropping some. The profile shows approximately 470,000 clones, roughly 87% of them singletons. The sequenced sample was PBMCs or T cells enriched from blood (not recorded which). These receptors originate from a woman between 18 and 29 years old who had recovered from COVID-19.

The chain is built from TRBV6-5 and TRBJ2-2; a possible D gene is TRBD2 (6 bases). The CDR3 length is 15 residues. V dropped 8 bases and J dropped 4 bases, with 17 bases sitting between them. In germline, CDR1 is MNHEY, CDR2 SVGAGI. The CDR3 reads CASAGWGFGTGELFF. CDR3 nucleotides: TGTGCCAGCGCGGGGTGGGGTTTTGGCACCGGGGAGCTGTTTTTT.

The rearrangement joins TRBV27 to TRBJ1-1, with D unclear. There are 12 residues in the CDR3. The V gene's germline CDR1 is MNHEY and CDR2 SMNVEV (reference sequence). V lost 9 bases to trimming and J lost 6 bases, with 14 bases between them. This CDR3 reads CASKFVGSEAFF. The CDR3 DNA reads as TGTGCCAGTAAATTCGTCGGGTCTGAAGCTTTCTTT.

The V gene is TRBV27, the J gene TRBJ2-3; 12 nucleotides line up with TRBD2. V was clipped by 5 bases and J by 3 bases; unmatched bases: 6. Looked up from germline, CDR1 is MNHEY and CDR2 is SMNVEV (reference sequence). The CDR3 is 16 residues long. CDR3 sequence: CASSPGLAGWTDTQYF. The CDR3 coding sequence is TGTGCCAGCAGTCCCGGACTAGCGGGGTGGACAGATACGCAGTATTTT.

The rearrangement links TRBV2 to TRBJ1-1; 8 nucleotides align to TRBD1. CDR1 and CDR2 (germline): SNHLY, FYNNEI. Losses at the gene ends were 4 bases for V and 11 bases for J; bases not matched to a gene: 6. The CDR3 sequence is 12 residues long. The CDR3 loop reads CASSGEDREAFF. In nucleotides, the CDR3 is TGTGCCAGCAGTGGGGAGGACAGGGAGGCTTTCTTT.

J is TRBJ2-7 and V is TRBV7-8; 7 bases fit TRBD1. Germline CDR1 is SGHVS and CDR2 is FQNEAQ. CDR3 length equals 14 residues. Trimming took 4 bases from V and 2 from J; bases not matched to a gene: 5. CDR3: CASSSDRSTYEQYF. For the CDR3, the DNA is TGTGCCAGCAGCTCGGACAGGTCTACCTACGAGCAGTACTTC.

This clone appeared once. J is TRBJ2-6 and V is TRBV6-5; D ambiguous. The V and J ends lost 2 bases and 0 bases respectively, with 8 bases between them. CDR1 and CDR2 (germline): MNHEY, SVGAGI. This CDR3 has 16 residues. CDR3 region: CASSYAAVSGANVLTF. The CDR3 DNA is TGTGCCAGCAGTTACGCGGCGGTCTCTGGGGCCAACGTCCTGACTTTC.

The CDR3 here is CASRDPDRDNSPLHF. The CDR3 region has the DNA TGTGCCAGCAGGGACCCCGACAGGGATAATTCACCCCTCCACTTT. This rearrangement joins TRBV27 to TRBJ1-6, with TRBD1 matching over 7 bases. This CDR3 is built from 15 residues. CDR1 and CDR2 (germline): MNHEY, SMNVEV (reference sequence). With 6 bases clipped from V and 5 bases from J, the junction kept 7 bases outside the gene matches.

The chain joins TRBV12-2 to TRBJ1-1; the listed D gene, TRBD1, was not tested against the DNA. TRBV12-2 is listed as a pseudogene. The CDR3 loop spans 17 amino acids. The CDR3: CASRLYHRGKKNTEAFF. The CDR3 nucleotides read TGTGCAAGTCGCTTATACCACAGGGGTAAGAAGAACACTGAAGCTTTCTTT.

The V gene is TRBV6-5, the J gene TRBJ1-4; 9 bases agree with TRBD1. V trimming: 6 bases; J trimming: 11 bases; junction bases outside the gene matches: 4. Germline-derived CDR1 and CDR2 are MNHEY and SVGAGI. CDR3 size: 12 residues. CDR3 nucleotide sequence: TGTGCCAGCAGAAGCGGGACAGGGAAACTGTTTTTT. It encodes CASRSGTGKLFF.

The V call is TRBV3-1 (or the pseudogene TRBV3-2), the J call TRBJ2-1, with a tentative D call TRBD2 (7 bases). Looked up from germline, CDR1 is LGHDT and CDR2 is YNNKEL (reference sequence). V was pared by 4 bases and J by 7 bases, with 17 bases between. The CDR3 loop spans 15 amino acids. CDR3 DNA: TGTGCCAGCAGCCTCCACGGGGGGCGGGTGAATGAGCAGTTCTTC. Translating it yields CASSLHGGRVNEQFF.

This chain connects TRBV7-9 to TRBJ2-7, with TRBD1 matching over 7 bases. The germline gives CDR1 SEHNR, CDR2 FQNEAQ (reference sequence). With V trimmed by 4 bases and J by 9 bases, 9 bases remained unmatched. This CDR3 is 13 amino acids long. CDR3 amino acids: CASSSKDRTGQYF. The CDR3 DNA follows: TGTGCCAGCAGCTCGAAAGATCGGACAGGGCAGTACTTC. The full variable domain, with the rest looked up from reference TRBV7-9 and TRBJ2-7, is DTGVSQNPRHKITKRGQNVTFRCDPISEHNRLYWYRQTLGQGPEFLTYFQNEAQLEKSRLLSDRFSAERPKGSFSTLEIQRTEQGDSAMYLCASSSKDRTGQYFGPGTRLTVT.

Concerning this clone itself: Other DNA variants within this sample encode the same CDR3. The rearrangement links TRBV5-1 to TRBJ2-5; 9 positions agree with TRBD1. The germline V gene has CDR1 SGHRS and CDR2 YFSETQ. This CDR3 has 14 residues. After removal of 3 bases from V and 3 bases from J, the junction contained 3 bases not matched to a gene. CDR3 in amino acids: CASSSTGGEETQYF. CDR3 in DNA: TGCGCCAGCAGCTCGACAGGGGGGGAAGAGACCCAGTACTTC.

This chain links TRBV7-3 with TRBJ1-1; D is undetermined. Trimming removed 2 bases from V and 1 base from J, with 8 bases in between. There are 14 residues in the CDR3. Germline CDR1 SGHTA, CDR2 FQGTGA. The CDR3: CASSLGLANTEAFF. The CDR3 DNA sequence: TGTGCCAGCAGCTTAGGGTTAGCGAACACTGAAGCTTTCTTT.

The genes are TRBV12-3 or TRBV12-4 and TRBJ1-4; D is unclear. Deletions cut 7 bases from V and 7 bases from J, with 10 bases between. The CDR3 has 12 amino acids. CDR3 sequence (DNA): TGTGCCAGCACCACTTCACCTGAAAAACTGTTTTTT. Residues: CASTTSPEKLFF.

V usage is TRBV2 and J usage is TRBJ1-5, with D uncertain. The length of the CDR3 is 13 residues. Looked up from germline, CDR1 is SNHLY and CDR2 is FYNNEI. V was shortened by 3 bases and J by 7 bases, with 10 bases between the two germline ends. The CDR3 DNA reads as TGTGCCAGCAGTGAGGAGGTTCGGCAGCCCCAGCATTTT. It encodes CASSEEVRQPQHF.

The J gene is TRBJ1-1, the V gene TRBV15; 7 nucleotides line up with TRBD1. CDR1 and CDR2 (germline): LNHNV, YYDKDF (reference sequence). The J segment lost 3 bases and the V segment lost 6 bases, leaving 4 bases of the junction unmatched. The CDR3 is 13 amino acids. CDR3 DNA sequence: TGTGCCACCAGTATGACAGGGCACACTGAAGCTTTCTTT. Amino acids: CATSMTGHTEAFF.

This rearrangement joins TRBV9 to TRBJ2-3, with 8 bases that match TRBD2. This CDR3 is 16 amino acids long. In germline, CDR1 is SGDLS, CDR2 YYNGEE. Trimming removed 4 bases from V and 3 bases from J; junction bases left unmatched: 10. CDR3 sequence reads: CASSLLAGRLTDTQYF. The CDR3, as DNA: TGTGCCAGCAGCCTTTTAGCGGGGAGACTAACAGATACGCAGTATTTT. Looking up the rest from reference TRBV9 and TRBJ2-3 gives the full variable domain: DSGVTQTPKHLITATGQRVTLRCSPRSGDLSVYWYQQSLDQGLQFLIQYYNGEERAKGNILERFSAQQFPDLHSELNLSSLELGDSALYFCASSLLAGRLTDTQYFGPGTRLTVL.

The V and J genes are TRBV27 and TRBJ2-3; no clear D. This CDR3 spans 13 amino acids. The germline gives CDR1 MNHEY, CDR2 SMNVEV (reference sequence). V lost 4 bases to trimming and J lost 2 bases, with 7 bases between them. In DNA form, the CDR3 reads TGTGCCAGCAGTTCCTCCCCCACAGATACGCAGTATTTT. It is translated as CASSSSPTDTQYF.

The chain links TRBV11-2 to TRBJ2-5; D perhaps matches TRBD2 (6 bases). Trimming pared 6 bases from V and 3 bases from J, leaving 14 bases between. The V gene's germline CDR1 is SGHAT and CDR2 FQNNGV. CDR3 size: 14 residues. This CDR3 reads CASSRTDYKETQYF. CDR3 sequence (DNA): TGTGCCAGCAGTCGAACGGACTATAAAGAGACCCAGTACTTC.

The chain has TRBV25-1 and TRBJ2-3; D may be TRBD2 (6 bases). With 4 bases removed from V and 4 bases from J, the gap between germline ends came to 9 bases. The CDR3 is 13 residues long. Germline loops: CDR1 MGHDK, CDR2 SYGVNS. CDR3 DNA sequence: TGTGCCAGCAGTGGCAGGGAGGCAGATACGCAGTATTTT. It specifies CASSGREADTQYF.